Shown below are 31 T cell receptor beta chains from a single sample sequenced in a study of neurological immune-mediated disorders. TCRdb independently ran MiXCR on the 5' RACE reads; one entry per CDR3 protein. This table holds tens of thousands of distinct CDR3 sequences, 6% to 7% found once. Specimen: CD4+ T cells from blood. The receptors originated from a middle-aged woman in good health.

This clonotype was counted many times. The V and J genes are TRBV20-1 and TRBJ2-7; D is unclear. Trimming shortened V by 6 bases and J by 3 bases, and 15 bases separated the two germline ends. CDR1 DFQATT and CDR2 SNEGSKA come from the germline V gene (reference sequence). The length of the CDR3 is 13 residues. The CDR3 loop reads CSAPKIVGYEQYF. The DNA of the CDR3 is TGCAGTGCGCCAAAGATAGTCGGCTACGAGCAGTACTTC.

The table lists this clonotype with many counts. The V and J genes are TRBV7-2 and TRBJ2-2; 9 bases are shared with TRBD1. J lost 6 bases, V lost 0 bases, and 2 bases had no gene match. Germline CDR1 and CDR2: SGHTA and FQGNSA. The CDR3 runs 15 residues. This chain's CDR3 is CASSLAGTGSGELFF. CDR3 DNA sequence: TGTGCCAGCAGCTTAGCTGGGACAGGGTCCGGGGAGCTGTTTTTT.

There are many counts of this clonotype. The chain uses TRBV20-1 and TRBJ2-3, with 8 bases matching TRBD1. V lost 3 bases to trimming and J lost 3 bases; unmatched junction nucleotides: 5. This CDR3 contains 14 residues. Germline lookup yields CDR1 DFQATT and CDR2 SNEGSKA (reference sequence). The DNA for the CDR3 is TGCAGTGCTAGTAAGGACAGGGTAACAGATACGCAGTATTTT. Encoded protein: CSASKDRVTDTQYF.

This clonotype was recorded at least ten times. The chain carries TRBV5-1 and TRBJ2-1; TRBD1 might be the D (6 bases). Trimming removed 2 bases at V and 4 bases at J, with 13 bases between. The CDR3 covers 15 residues. Germline V gives CDR1 SGHRS, CDR2 YFSETQ. In DNA, the CDR3 is TGCGCCAGCAGCTTTGAGAGACAGGCGTACAATGAGCAGTTCTTC. Amino acid sequence: CASSFERQAYNEQFF.

The sample holds many counts of this clonotype. This chain uses TRBV3-1 with TRBJ2-2; D may be TRBD2 (5 bases). CDR1 LGHDT and CDR2 YNNKEL come from the germline V gene (reference sequence). Deletions cut 6 bases from V and 6 bases from J, with 8 bases between. CDR3 length: 12 residues. The CDR3 coding sequence is TGTGCCAGCAGAACTAGGGCCGGGGAGCTGTTTTTT. Protein: CASRTRAGELFF.

This clonotype showed up many times. This sequence joins TRBV11-2 and TRBJ2-5, with 8 bases aligning to TRBD2. V was pared by 1 base and J by 4 bases, with 8 bases of the junction left unmatched. There are 16 residues in the CDR3. CDR1 is SGHAT, CDR2 FQNNGV, per germline. DNA for the CDR3: TGTGCCAGCAGCTTAGGTGCCCCGGGAGGGGGAGAGACCCAGTACTTC. Translating gives CASSLGAPGGGETQYF.

This clonotype was observed at least ten times. The chain employs TRBV3-1 and TRBJ2-1; 15 bases map to TRBD2. This CDR3 is 16 amino acids long. J gave up 9 bases and V 1 base, and 4 bases lay outside the gene matches. The germline CDR1 and CDR2 sequences are LGHDT and YNNKEL (reference sequence). CDR3 protein: CASSQGGLAGGVEQFF. The CDR3 bases are TGTGCCAGCAGCCAAGGTGGACTAGCGGGAGGGGTTGAGCAGTTCTTC.

This clonotype appeared many times. The V gene is TRBV7-2, the J gene TRBJ2-2, with D perhaps given as TRBD1 or TRBD2 (5 bases each). Germline values: CDR1 SGHTA, CDR2 FQGNSA. This CDR3 comprises 14 residues. V gave up 5 bases and J gave up 5 bases, with 12 bases separating them. The DNA of the CDR3 is TGTGCCAGCAGCCACCCGAGGGGAACCGGGGAGCTGTTTTTT. Its protein product is CASSHPRGTGELFF.

This clonotype was detected ten times or more. The chain has TRBV20-1 and TRBJ2-1, with 10 bases fitting TRBD1. Germline assignment: CDR1 DFQATT and CDR2 SNEGSKA (reference sequence). Trimming took 5 bases from V and 7 from J; bases not matched to a gene: 17. CDR3 size: 17 residues. CDR3 in amino acids: CSAPHRGRGQGRNEQFF. The CDR3 DNA sequence: TGCAGTGCTCCCCACCGTGGCCGGGGACAGGGGAGGAATGAGCAGTTCTTC.

In its sample, this clonotype was seen many times. CDR3 protein: CSARRDGSSYEQYF. CDR3 DNA: TGCAGTGCTCGCCGGGACGGGAGCTCCTACGAGCAGTACTTC. This chain joins TRBV20-1 and TRBJ2-7; TRBD2 might be the D (6 bases). The CDR3 extends over 14 amino acids. Germline V gene data show CDR1 as DFQATT and CDR2 as SNEGSKA (reference sequence). Trimming left V 5 bases short and J 0 bases short, with 14 bases between.

This clonotype came up many times. The chain carries TRBV3-1 and TRBJ2-3; D unclear. Germline lookup yields CDR1 LGHDT and CDR2 YNNKEL (reference sequence). Trimming took 0 bases from V and 4 from J, leaving 29 bases between them. The CDR3 has 21 residues. The CDR3 spells CASSQENRMDELAQPPDTQYF. CDR3 nucleotides: TGTGCCAGCAGCCAAGAAAACCGAATGGACGAGTTAGCCCAACCACCAGATACGCAGTATTTT.

This clonotype was observed at least ten times. The rearrangement links TRBV20-1 to TRBJ1-3; TRBD1 might be the D (5 bases). The CDR3 loop spans 15 amino acids. V lost 6 bases and J 2 bases, leaving 17 bases between the germline ends. Germline lookup yields CDR1 DFQATT and CDR2 SNEGSKA (reference sequence). The DNA of the CDR3 is TGCAGTGCCCCCGGGCAGGGAGCGGCTGGAAACACCATATATTTT. Amino acid sequence: CSAPGQGAAGNTIYF.

This clonotype was seen at least ten times. CDR3 amino acids: CAIRNRQGLRSSYEQYF. As DNA, the CDR3 is TGTGCCATCAGGAATCGACAGGGCCTCAGGAGCTCCTACGAGCAGTACTTC. This rearrangement joins TRBV10-3 to TRBJ2-7, with 7 bases aligning to TRBD1. The V gene's germline CDR1 is ENHRY and CDR2 SYGVKD. The CDR3 consists of 17 residues. The V segment lost 6 bases and the J segment 0 bases; nucleotides outside the gene matches: 14.

There are many counts of this clonotype. This chain uses TRBV7-2 with TRBJ2-7, with 7 nucleotides matching TRBD2. Germline-derived CDR1 and CDR2 are SGHTA and FQGNSA. V dropped 2 bases and J dropped 4; count of bases not matched to a gene: 5. This CDR3 spans 14 amino acids. As DNA, the CDR3 is TGTGCCAGCAGCTTAAGGGTCGGGGGGTACGAGCAGTACTTC. Its protein is CASSLRVGGYEQYF.

This clonotype was recorded at least ten times. The CDR3 loop reads CASSFEDSPLHF. CDR3 sequence (DNA): TGCGCCAGCAGCTTTGAGGATTCACCCCTCCACTTT. This chain connects TRBV5-1 to TRBJ1-6; D is unresolved. V lost 2 bases and J lost 8, with 5 bases in between. This CDR3 spans 12 amino acids. Germline V lookup: CDR1 SGHRS, CDR2 YFSETQ.

This clonotype was counted at least ten times. The chain employs TRBV6-2 or TRBV6-3 and TRBJ2-1; a weak D match, TRBD2 (6 bases). The CDR3 totals 18 residues. Germline CDR1 MNHEY, CDR2 SVGEGT. Trimming took 6 bases from V and 0 from J, leaving 21 bases between them. The CDR3 sequence: CASSSIRGRGSSYNEQFF. Here the CDR3 DNA reads TGTGCCAGCAGCTCCATCCGTGGACGGGGGAGCTCCTACAATGAGCAGTTCTTC.

V usage is TRBV7-9 and J usage is TRBJ1-4; D not certain. The germline V and J ends were trimmed by 2 bases and 7 bases, with 5 bases remaining between them. This CDR3 is built from 12 residues. Looked up from germline, CDR1 is SEHNR and CDR2 is FQNEAQ (reference sequence). The CDR3: CASSLPSEKLFF. Written as DNA, the CDR3 is TGTGCCAGCAGCTTACCCAGTGAAAAACTGTTTTTT. Variable domain in full (rest from reference TRBV7-9 and TRBJ1-4): DTGVSQNPRHKITKRGQNVTFRCDPISEHNRLYWYRQTLGQGPEFLTYFQNEAQLEKSRLLSDRFSAERPKGSFSTLEIQRTEQGDSAMYLCASSLPSEKLFFGSGTQLSVL.

In its sample, this clonotype was seen many times. This chain connects TRBV29-1 to TRBJ2-3; D is undetermined. From germline, CDR1 is SQVTM and CDR2 ANQGSEA. V lost 1 base, J lost 5 bases, and 13 bases lay in between. This CDR3 spans 14 amino acids. CDR3 in DNA: TGCAGCGTTGAAGGTCGCAGGTTAGGAGATACGCAGTATTTT. This encodes CSVEGRRLGDTQYF.

This clonotype was detected many times. This chain links TRBV3-1 with TRBJ2-3; D gene unclear. The CDR3 covers 11 residues. Germline assignment: CDR1 LGHDT and CDR2 YNNKEL (reference sequence). Between the trimmed V and J ends, which lost 6 bases and 9 bases, there was a span of 10 bases. CDR3 nucleotides: TGTGCCAGCAGTCAATTCGACACGCAGTATTTT. Amino acid sequence: CASSQFDTQYF.

This clonotype has at least ten counts. The chain uses TRBV7-8 and TRBJ2-2, with 10 nucleotides matching TRBD1. This CDR3 comprises 16 residues. In germline, CDR1 is SGHVS, CDR2 FQNEAQ. V was clipped by 1 base and J by 9 bases; unmatched bases: 8. As DNA, the CDR3 is TGTGCCAGCAGCTTAGGTCGCGACAGGGGGCTGTGGGAGCTGTTTTTT. This codes for CASSLGRDRGLWELFF.

This clonotype was counted many times. CDR3 nucleotide sequence: TGTGCCAGCAGTTCGGACGTTCCTCGGGAGACCCAGTACTTC. Protein product: CASSSDVPRETQYF. This chain joins TRBV5-5 and TRBJ2-5; no clear D gene. Germline CDR1 reads SGHKS; CDR2 reads YYEKEE (reference sequence). The V end was cut by 5 bases, the J end by 5 bases, with 16 bases between. The CDR3 spans 14 residues.

This clonotype was counted many times. The chain joins TRBV20-1 to TRBJ1-5; 10 positions match TRBD1. The CDR3 covers 17 residues. CDR1 DFQATT and CDR2 SNEGSKA come from the germline V gene (reference sequence). V lost 1 base, J lost 2 bases, and 8 bases stayed unmatched. The CDR3 is CSARAATGTGGNQPQHF. Here the CDR3 DNA reads TGCAGTGCTAGAGCCGCAACCGGGACAGGGGGCAATCAGCCCCAGCATTTT.

Many counts were recorded for this clonotype. The V call is TRBV5-1, the J call TRBJ2-1; TRBD1 agrees at 8 bases. This CDR3 region has 19 residues. Losses at the gene ends were 4 bases for V and 4 bases for J; bases not matched to a gene: 19. The germline CDR1 and CDR2 sequences are SGHRS and YFSETQ. The CDR3 coding sequence is TGCGCCAGCAGCCCCGAGGGACAGGCCTCTTCAGGAGCGTACAATGAGCAGTTCTTC. Its translation is CASSPEGQASSGAYNEQFF.

The table lists this clonotype with many counts. This sequence joins TRBV28 and TRBJ1-4; D gene unclear. The germline V gene encodes CDR1 MDHEN and CDR2 SYDVKM. The V and J ends lost 8 bases and 7 bases respectively, with 23 bases between them. The CDR3 has 16 amino acids. Here the CDR3 reads CASYHGPTAGIEKLFF. CDR3 coding DNA: TGTGCCAGCTATCACGGCCCGACTGCCGGGATTGAAAAACTGTTTTTT.

This clonotype was detected many times. The chain is built from TRBV5-1 and TRBJ2-3, with 9 bases that match TRBD1. CDR3 length equals 17 residues. The ends lost 0 bases at V and 6 bases at J; junction bases unmatched: 11. Germline V gene lookup returns CDR1 SGHRS and CDR2 YFSETQ. CDR3 in DNA: TGCGCCAGCAGCTTGGGACAGGGGGGTCGTGTTTTGGATACGCAGTATTTT. Its protein is CASSLGQGGRVLDTQYF. Supplemented by reference TRBV5-1 and TRBJ2-3, the full variable domain reads KAGVTQTPRYLIKTRGQQVTLSCSPISGHRSVSWYQQTPGQGLQFLFEYFSETQRNKGNFPGRFSGRQFSNSRSEMNVSTLELGDSALYLCASSLGQGGRVLDTQYFGPGTRLTVL.

There are many counts of this clonotype. The chain links TRBV5-1 to TRBJ2-5, with unresolved D. The germline V gene encodes CDR1 SGHRS and CDR2 YFSETQ. The CDR3 extends over 13 amino acids. V lost 7 bases and J lost 5, with 15 bases in between. In nucleotides, the CDR3 is TGCGCCAGCGGAGACACCATGGAGGAGACCCAGTACTTC. Its translation is CASGDTMEETQYF.

At least ten counts were recorded for this clonotype. This chain connects TRBV7-9 to TRBJ2-2, with 12 positions matching TRBD1. Germline V CDR1 and CDR2: SEHNR, FQNEAQ (reference sequence). This CDR3 region has 15 residues. After removal of 4 bases from V and 6 bases from J, the junction contained 3 bases not matched to a gene. CDR3: CASSSGQGASGELFF. For the CDR3, the DNA is TGTGCCAGCAGCTCGGGACAGGGGGCGTCCGGGGAGCTGTTTTTT.

In its sample, this clonotype was seen many times. The genes are TRBV7-9 and TRBJ2-1; TRBD2 is a possible D gene (5 bases). Germline CDR1 reads SEHNR; CDR2 reads FQNEAQ (reference sequence). The CDR3 loop spans 12 amino acids. V lost 5 bases and J lost 16, with 18 bases in between. In DNA form, the CDR3 reads TGTGCCAGCAGCCTGCCGGGATCTTGGATTTTCTTC. Protein sequence: CASSLPGSWIFF.

This clonotype appeared many times. The CDR3 sequence: CSARRDSYEQYF. CDR3 nucleotide sequence: TGCAGTGCTAGACGGGACTCCTACGAGCAGTACTTC. The chain uses TRBV20-1 and TRBJ2-7, with a possible D match to TRBD2 (5 bases). V lost 2 bases to trimming and J lost 0 bases, with 5 bases between them. The CDR3 runs to 12 residues. The germline CDR1 and CDR2 sequences are DFQATT and SNEGSKA (reference sequence).

V gene TRBV12-3 or TRBV12-4 combines with J gene TRBJ2-4; no clear D. The CDR3 runs to 15 residues. With 5 bases removed from V and 0 bases from J, the gap between germline ends came to 11 bases. The CDR3 reads CASSESLVAKNIQYF. The CDR3 DNA sequence: TGTGCCAGCAGTGAGTCCTTGGTAGCCAAAAACATTCAGTACTTC.

This clonotype was recorded many times. The J gene is TRBJ2-5, the V gene TRBV20-1; TRBD2 matches 11 bases. The trim removed 6 bases at V and 9 bases at J, leaving 12 bases unmatched. Germline CDR1 is DFQATT and CDR2 is SNEGSKA (reference sequence). The CDR3 spans 14 residues. The CDR3 is CSARLLVAGGAQYF. CDR3 nucleotides: TGCAGTGCCCGATTACTTGTAGCGGGAGGGGCCCAGTACTTC.